This T cell receptor beta chain was sequenced in a study of OX40 agonist ivuxolimab in advanced cancers. Looking at the study overall: Ivuxolimab was a fully human IgG2 agonistic monoclonal antibody targeting the costimulatory receptor OX40 (CD134). Peripheral TCRbeta sequencing aimed to test whether ivuxolimab altered TCR sequence diversity and caused clonal T-cell expansion. Intravenous ivuxolimab was administered to patients every 2 weeks at six dose levels: 0.01, 0.1, 0.3, 1.5, 3 and 10 mg/kg. The paper describes the monotherapy dose-escalation part (N of about 47 patients) of the phase I trial of ivuxolimab. Patients were allowed to have had prior anti-PD-1, anti-PD-L1 or anti-CTLA-4 therapy, and around two fifths of the dose-escalation patients had been treated with checkpoint inhibitors. Partial responses occurred in three dose-escalation patients, of whom one had hepatocellular carcinoma and two had cutaneous melanoma. Of the roughly 50 dose-escalation patients, hepatocellular carcinoma was present in 19, melanoma in roughly 15, renal cell carcinoma in 9 and head and neck cancer in 9. The dose-escalation cohort was roughly 83% male with a mean age of about 60 years, ranging from about 20 to 80.

Genomic DNA was isolated from the sorted cells so that the TCRbeta CDR3 region could be sequenced. The immunoSEQ Assay was used to sequence the TCRbeta CDR3 regions. Drawn from immuneACCESS, this table holds only the in-frame rearrangements with V and J called that TCRdb kept. Clones are partly lost; checked studies trace under half to an unresolved V gene and leave the rest unexplained. The sample table records 55,000 to 60,000 clones; over 80% of these occur just once. 0.5% to 0.7% of the sample is taken by the ten largest. The trial excluded patients who had a history of autoimmune disease or were on systemic immunosuppression. Peripheral blood for TCR sequencing was collected from all dose cohorts at baseline, on cycle 4 day 1, and on cycle 7 day 1. The samples were taken from a phase I, first-in-human, multicenter, open-label dose-escalation trial of ivuxolimab. Adults with locally advanced or metastatic head and neck squamous cell, hepatocellular, melanoma or renal cell carcinoma were enrolled in the trial. Before TCR sequencing, CD4+ T cells and CD8+ T cells from peripheral blood were sorted into separate populations.

Concerning this clone itself: No cognate antigen has been identified for it. Per-nucleotide qualities are absent, and no much larger clonotype sits a single base away.

Broad study findings and their caveats: Low levels of normalized T-cell clonal expansion were also seen in some patients who did not respond. After ivuxolimab, expanded clones were on average more numerous among CD8+ T cells than among CD4+ T cells. At doses from 0.1 to 3.0 mg/kg, clonal expansion was seen in both CD4+ and CD8+ blood T cells between baseline and week 6. Partial responders in the 0.1-3.0 mg/kg groups had among the lowest normalized peripheral clonal expansion, especially among CD8+ T cells. Which antigens the clonally expanded peripheral T cells were specific for was not determined.

Trimming takes 7 bases off V and 3 bases off J; junction bases not matched to a gene: 12. Taken from cysteine to phenylalanine, the CDR3 has 16 residues. The DNA shown is the 48-base CDR3, in frame from base 1. From a lookup of the germline V gene (reference sequence), CDR1 and CDR2 are LNHDA and SQIVND. Recombination linked TRBV19 to TRBJ1-1; 9 bases in between match TRBD1. This specimen consisted of CD4+ or CD8+ T cells sorted from blood, obtained in a trial of the OX40 agonist ivuxolimab. This receptor was taken from an adult with an advanced solid tumor such as melanoma, head and neck, liver or kidney cancer. In nucleotides, the sequence is TGTGCCAGTAACGGGGGCGCGGGACAGGGCGACACTGAAGCTTTCTTT. Its protein product is CASNGGAGQGDTEAFF.